Below, 10 T cell receptor beta chains from the same sample are listed, as sequenced in a study of beta chain features in type 1 diabetes. The isolated RNA, all of it, was reverse transcribed, so expressed TCRB transcripts were what got sequenced. Only in-frame clones appear in the TCRdb table, and some are missing; sequencing was by immunoSEQ multiplex PCR. The sample has approximately 100,000 clones, about two fifths seen once. Sample: stem cell memory CD4+ T cells from blood. These receptors all come from a woman aged 18-29 years in good health.

The sample holds a few counts of this clone. The genes are TRBV30 and TRBJ2-4; 10 bases line up with TRBD2. This CDR3 has 15 amino acids. The J segment lost 3 bases and the V segment lost 4 bases, leaving 6 bases of the junction unmatched. Per the germline V gene, CDR1 is GTSNPN and CDR2 is SVGIG (reference sequence). CDR3 protein: CAWTSGRAVKNIQYF. The CDR3, as DNA: TGTGCCTGGACCAGCGGGAGGGCCGTCAAAAACATTCAGTACTTC.

This chain joins TRBV18 and TRBJ1-2; 9 nucleotides line up with TRBD1. Germline V gene lookup returns CDR1 KGHSH and CDR2 LQKENI. The V segment lost 7 bases and the J segment 3 bases; nucleotides outside the gene matches: 3. CDR3 length: 13 amino acids. Here the CDR3 DNA reads TGTGCCAGCTTACAGGGGGCCGACTATGGCTACACCTTC. This encodes CASLQGADYGYTF.

The chain recombines TRBV7-8 with TRBJ2-7; possibly TRBD1 for D (5 bases). CDR1 and CDR2 (germline): SGHVS, FQNEAQ. The CDR3 runs to 17 residues. V dropped 0 bases and J dropped 3 bases, with 18 bases sitting between them. In nucleotides, the CDR3 is TGTGCCAGCAGCTTAGCGCGGAGTCCAGGGATGGTCTACGAGCAGTACTTC. Translation: CASSLARSPGMVYEQYF. Variable domain in full (rest from reference TRBV7-8 and TRBJ2-7): GAGVSQSPRYKVAKRGQDVALRCDPISGHVSLFWYQQALGQGPEFLTYFQNEAQLDKSGLPSDRFFAERPEGSVSTLKIQRTQQEDSAVYLCASSLARSPGMVYEQYFGPGTRLTVT.

V is TRBV4-3 and J is TRBJ2-5; tentative D call: TRBD2 (5 bases). Germline V CDR1 and CDR2: LGHNA, YSLEER. The CDR3 runs to 14 residues. V dropped 1 base and J dropped 3 bases, with 9 bases sitting between them. Here the CDR3 reads CASSQVAQEETQYF. CDR3 in DNA: TGCGCCAGCAGCCAAGTAGCGCAGGAAGAGACCCAGTACTTC.

Concerning this clone itself: Sequence at one end of the junction differs from germline and may be a read error. The chain combines TRBV29-1 with TRBJ1-1; the D is unclear. The CDR3 runs to 13 residues. Germline loops: CDR1 SQVTM, CDR2 ANQGSEA. CDR3 sequence (DNA): TGCAGCGCCGGGCGAGAGCGGAACACTGAAGCCTTCTTT. Its protein product is CSAGRERNTEAFF.

The J gene is TRBJ2-7, the V gene TRBV28, with 9 nucleotides matching TRBD2. The CDR3 has 12 residues. CDR1 is MDHEN and CDR2 is SYDVKM in the germline V gene. The trim removed 8 bases at V and 10 bases at J, leaving 9 bases unmatched. In nucleotides, the CDR3 is TGTGCCAGCGCTGAGGTAGCGGGAGTACAGTACTTC. This sequence encodes CASAEVAGVQYF.

In this sample, this clone turned up many times. Additional DNA sequences in this sample encode the identical CDR3. The chain is built from TRBV7-9 and TRBJ2-1; the D gene is possibly TRBD2 (6 bases). CDR3 size: 15 residues. V was shortened by 5 bases and J by 0 bases, with 11 bases between the two germline ends. Germline values: CDR1 SEHNR, CDR2 FQNEAQ (reference sequence). CDR3 bases: TGTGCCAGCAGCCCCCGGGGGAGCTCCTACAATGAGCAGTTCTTC. It yields the protein CASSPRGSSYNEQFF.

This clone was counted only a few times. V usage is TRBV29-1 and J usage is TRBJ2-4; the D is unclear. Looked up from germline, CDR1 is SQVTM and CDR2 is ANQGSEA. V gave up 2 bases and J gave up 0 bases, with 8 bases separating them. The CDR3 totals 14 residues. The DNA for the CDR3 is TGCAGCGTTGAATCCAGGCTAGCCAAAAACATTCAGTACTTC. This gives the protein CSVESRLAKNIQYF.

This clone turned up a few times. The CDR3 nucleotides read TGTGCCAGCAGCTTAGTTCGACTAGACCCCGGGGAGCTGTTTTTT. Translation: CASSLVRLDPGELFF. This chain connects TRBV7-9 to TRBJ2-2, with a weak D call TRBD2 (6 bases). CDR3 length equals 15 residues. The germline V and J ends were trimmed by 1 base and 6 bases, with 12 bases remaining between them. Germline CDR1 reads SEHNR; CDR2 reads FQNEAQ (reference sequence).

The chain is built from TRBV5-6 and TRBJ2-5; D possibly corresponds to TRBD2 (6 bases). The CDR3 spans 14 residues. CDR1 and CDR2 (germline): SGHDT, YYEEEE. Trimming pared 0 bases from V and 4 bases from J, leaving 10 bases between. The CDR3 DNA follows: TGTGCCAGCAGCTTGGGGGTAGCGGCAGAGACCCAGTACTTC. Translation gives CASSLGVAAETQYF. Using reference TRBV5-6 and TRBJ2-5 for the parts outside the CDR3, the full variable domain is DAGVTQSPTHLIKTRGQQVTLRCSPKSGHDTVSWYQQALGQGPQFIFQYYEEEERQRGNFPDRFSGHQFPNYSSELNVNALLLGDSALYLCASSLGVAAETQYFGPGTRLLVL.